This T cell receptor beta chain was sequenced during a study of blood T cell repertoires in COVID-19. In the authors' workflow: Nucleated cell number was recorded as an estimate derived from reference gene primer amplification. Some clones are missing from TCRdb's copy, which holds only in-frame ones; the method was immunoSEQ multiplex PCR. The DNA was the basis for D and trimming; V, J and clone size are from that table. The repertoire holds roughly 230,000 clones, with more than 75% as singletons. This CDR3 contains 14 residues. In germline, CDR1 is SGHRS, CDR2 YFSETQ. V shed 1 base and J 7 bases; nucleotides not matched to a gene: 6.

V gene TRBV5-1 combines with J gene TRBJ1-2, with 8 bases matching TRBD1. The receptor comes from a man aged 35-49 years with acute or convalescent COVID-19. Sequencing used peripheral blood. CDR3 in amino acids: CASSLNGQGGGYTF. The CDR3 DNA reads as TGCGCCAGCAGCTTGAATGGACAGGGCGGTGGCTACACCTTC.